Below, 19 T cell receptor beta chains from the same sample are listed, as sequenced in a study of technical replicates of blood from several donors (dated by TCRdb to 2016 to 2017). Library creation used the immunoSEQ multiplex PCR assay. TCRdb took over this immuneACCESS table, retaining in-frame rearrangements with V and J assigned. Such tables are incomplete; in checked studies, under half of the missing clones stem from an unresolved V gene, and the remainder is unexplained. A total of more than 65,000 clones appear in this sample, around 94% of them only once. 0.25% of the sample is held by the ten biggest clonotypes. What was sequenced was T cells isolated from PBMCs. The receptors here all came from a human donor in good health.

V usage is TRBV15 and J usage is TRBJ1-5; D unresolved. The CDR3 runs 15 residues. CDR1 and CDR2 (germline): LNHNV, YYDKDF (reference sequence). Trimming stripped 0 bases from V and 4 bases from J, with 10 bases between. The CDR3 DNA is TGTGCCACCAGCAGAGATCGAGGTCAGAATCAGCCCCAGCATTTT. This gives the protein CATSRDRGQNQPQHF.

This clone was seen once. The chain has TRBV6-5 and TRBJ1-1; 7 nucleotides line up with TRBD1. Germline V lookup: CDR1 MNHEY, CDR2 SVGAGI. The trim removed 2 bases at V and 2 bases at J, leaving 5 bases unmatched. CDR3 length equals 15 residues. The CDR3, as DNA: TGTGCCAGCAGTTACACGGACAGGTTTAACACTGAAGCTTTCTTT. Protein: CASSYTDRFNTEAFF.

The V gene is TRBV6-5, the J gene TRBJ2-1; the match to TRBD1 covers 10 bases. V trimming: 5 bases; J trimming: 10 bases; junction bases outside the gene matches: 11. There are 15 residues in the CDR3. Per germline, CDR1 MNHEY and CDR2 SVGAGI. CDR3 DNA sequence: TGTGCCAGCAGTAGGAGACAGGGGGCCGTGAGGGAGCAGTTCTTC. Its protein is CASSRRQGAVREQFF.

This clone appeared once. The J gene is TRBJ1-6, the V gene TRBV30; D not resolved. The CDR3 length is 15 residues. From germline, CDR1 is GTSNPN and CDR2 SVGIG (reference sequence). The CDR3 loop is CASGRRALDNSPLHF. For the CDR3, the DNA is TGTGCAAGTGGACGGAGGGCTTTGGATAATTCACCCCTCCACTTT.

This chain joins TRBV7-8 and TRBJ2-2; D not certain. V lost 3 bases, J lost 5 bases, and 19 bases lay in between. The CDR3 is 17 amino acids. CDR1 and CDR2 from the germline V gene are SGHVS and FQNEAQ. The CDR3 sequence: CASSFTAVGIRTGELFF. The CDR3 coding sequence is TGTGCCAGCAGCTTCACGGCGGTAGGCATACGGACCGGGGAGCTGTTTTTT.

This clone occurred once. The chain couples TRBV18 to TRBJ1-1; the D gene is possibly TRBD1 (5 bases). V was shortened by 4 bases and J by 8 bases, with 14 bases between the two germline ends. This CDR3 has 13 residues. Germline V gene data show CDR1 as KGHSH and CDR2 as LQKENI. CDR3 region: CASSLRDSPEAFF. The CDR3 DNA reads as TGTGCCAGCTCACTCCGGGACTCTCCCGAAGCTTTCTTT.

This clone occurred a few times. The chain joins TRBV4-2 to TRBJ1-2, with 10 bases matching TRBD1. Germline CDR1 is LGHNA and CDR2 is YNFKEQ. The CDR3 contains 13 residues. V shed 3 bases, J shed 6 bases, and the junction held 1 base outside the gene matches. The CDR3, as DNA: TGTGCCAGCAGCCAGGACAGGGGGGATGGCTACACCTTC. The encoded protein is CASSQDRGDGYTF.

The V gene is TRBV19, the J gene TRBJ1-2; 8 positions match TRBD1. Unmatched junction bases numbered 7, after V lost 3 bases and J lost 4 bases. The CDR3 consists of 15 residues. Germline CDR1 reads LNHDA; CDR2 reads SQIVND (reference sequence). The CDR3 bases are TGTGCCAGTAGTATCCAGGGGGCTCCTAGCTATGGCTACACCTTC. This encodes CASSIQGAPSYGYTF.

The J gene is TRBJ2-5, the V gene TRBV12-5; 8 positions agree with TRBD2. The V segment lost 5 bases and the J segment 4 bases; nucleotides outside the gene matches: 6. The CDR3 has 14 amino acids. Germline CDR1 LGHNT, CDR2 FRNRAP. CDR3 sequence (DNA): TGTGCTAGTGGTACCGGACTAGCTCGAGAGACCCAGTACTTC. Encoded protein: CASGTGLARETQYF.

This clone was seen once. The J gene is TRBJ2-7, the V gene TRBV7-9; 10 bases align to TRBD1. V shed 6 bases and J 4 bases; nucleotides not matched to a gene: 12. There are 16 residues in the CDR3. Germline loops: CDR1 SEHNR, CDR2 FQNEAQ (reference sequence). CDR3 amino acids: CASRPRDRGGGYEQYF. The CDR3 coding sequence is TGTGCCAGCAGACCCCGGGACAGGGGAGGAGGGTACGAGCAGTACTTC.

This chain links TRBV27 with TRBJ2-1; D ambiguous. Trimming removed 5 bases from V and 0 bases from J, with 11 bases in between. Germline-derived CDR1 and CDR2 are MNHEY and SMNVEV (reference sequence). CDR3 length equals 15 residues. The CDR3 DNA is TGTGCCAGCAGTCCCCAGTTCAGCTCCTACAATGAGCAGTTCTTC. Translation: CASSPQFSSYNEQFF.

This clone was detected once. This sequence joins TRBV2 and TRBJ2-1; perhaps TRBD2 as D (6 bases). Between the trimmed V and J ends, which lost 9 bases and 4 bases, there was a span of 16 bases. Looked up from germline, CDR1 is SNHLY and CDR2 is FYNNEI. The CDR3 totals 14 residues. CDR3 nucleotide sequence: TGTGCCAGGAGCAGGGACTCCAGTTACAATGAGCAGTTCTTC. Protein product: CARSRDSSYNEQFF.

The chain has TRBV28 and TRBJ2-5; 12 bases are shared with TRBD2. The length of the CDR3 is 15 residues. V dropped 6 bases and J dropped 2; count of bases not matched to a gene: 4. CDR1 and CDR2 from the germline V gene are MDHEN and SYDVKM. CDR3 nucleotide sequence: TGTGCCAGCAGCCTCGGGACTAGCGGGCAAGAGACCCAGTACTTC. Encoded protein: CASSLGTSGQETQYF.

The genes are TRBV19 and TRBJ2-4; the D gene is possibly TRBD1 (6 bases). The CDR3 consists of 15 residues. The germline V gene has CDR1 LNHDA and CDR2 SQIVND (reference sequence). V lost 5 bases, J lost 3 bases, and 14 bases lay in between. CDR3 sequence reads: CASSPAEGGKNIQYF. DNA for the CDR3: TGTGCCAGTAGTCCCGCAGAAGGGGGCAAAAACATTCAGTACTTC.

V and J are TRBV6-6 and TRBJ2-7; TRBD2 is a possible D gene (5 bases). The germline V and J ends were trimmed by 0 bases and 2 bases, with 8 bases remaining between them. The CDR3 sequence is 14 residues long. Looked up from germline, CDR1 is MNHNY and CDR2 is SVGAGI (reference sequence). For the CDR3, the DNA is TGTGCCAGCAGTTACTCCTCACTAGCCTACGAGCAGTACTTC. It encodes CASSYSSLAYEQYF.

The chain employs TRBV5-4 and TRBJ2-7; the D gene is possibly TRBD2 (6 bases). Germline values: CDR1 SGHNT, CDR2 YYREEE (reference sequence). The CDR3 has 16 residues. V was trimmed by 4 bases and J by 5 bases, leaving 22 bases between them. The CDR3 region has the DNA TGTGCCAGCAGCCCCAGTCGCGGACGGGAGTTCGACGAGCAGTACTTC. Encoded protein: CASSPSRGREFDEQYF.

J is TRBJ1-1 and V is TRBV7-9; 9 nucleotides align to TRBD1. This CDR3 has 12 residues. J gave up 8 bases and V 5 bases, and 3 bases lay outside the gene matches. Per the germline V gene, CDR1 is SEHNR and CDR2 is FQNEAQ (reference sequence). DNA of the CDR3: TGTGCCAGCAGCCTAGGGACAGGGGAAGCTTTCTTT. Amino acids: CASSLGTGEAFF. The variable domain in full, with the rest retrieved from reference TRBV7-9 and TRBJ1-1, is DTGVSQNPRHKITKRGQNVTFRCDPISEHNRLYWYRQTLGQGPEFLTYFQNEAQLEKSRLLSDRFSAERPKGSFSTLEIQRTEQGDSAMYLCASSLGTGEAFFGQGTRLTVV.

The J gene is TRBJ2-1, the V gene TRBV5-6; TRBD2 agrees at 7 bases. CDR3 length: 13 residues. The V and J ends lost 4 bases and 9 bases, in that order; junction bases with no gene match: 7. Germline V gene sequence: CDR1 SGHDT, CDR2 YYEEEE. The CDR3 coding sequence is TGTGCCAGCAGCCCTGGGGGGGGAGGTGAGCAGTTCTTC. This encodes CASSPGGGGEQFF.

The V and J genes are TRBV6-4 and TRBJ1-1, with 8 positions matching TRBD1. The CDR3 is 15 amino acids. Looked up from germline, CDR1 is MRHNA and CDR2 is SNTAGT. With 6 bases clipped from V and 0 bases from J, the junction kept 6 bases outside the gene matches. The CDR3 DNA reads TGTGCCAGCAGCCCCAGGGGGCTCATGAACACTGAAGCTTTCTTT. Protein sequence: CASSPRGLMNTEAFF.